This T cell receptor beta chain was captured by sequencing in a study of blood T cell repertoires in COVID-19. The germline gives CDR1 MRHNA, CDR2 SNTAGT. Trimming left V 3 bases short and J 5 bases short, with 19 bases between. The CDR3 has 16 residues. Sequencing used immunoSEQ multiplex PCR; TCRdb keeps in-frame clones, though not all of them. The sample has about 130,000 clones, 80% to 90% seen once. The sample was peripheral blood. This receptor was identified in a woman aged 55-69 years with acute or convalescent COVID-19. The V call is TRBV6-4, the J call TRBJ1-1; maybe TRBD1 (5 bases). The CDR3 here is CASSERAGLPRTEAFF. CDR3 in DNA: TGTGCCAGCAGTGAGAGGGCGGGACTTCCAAGAACTGAAGCTTTCTTT.